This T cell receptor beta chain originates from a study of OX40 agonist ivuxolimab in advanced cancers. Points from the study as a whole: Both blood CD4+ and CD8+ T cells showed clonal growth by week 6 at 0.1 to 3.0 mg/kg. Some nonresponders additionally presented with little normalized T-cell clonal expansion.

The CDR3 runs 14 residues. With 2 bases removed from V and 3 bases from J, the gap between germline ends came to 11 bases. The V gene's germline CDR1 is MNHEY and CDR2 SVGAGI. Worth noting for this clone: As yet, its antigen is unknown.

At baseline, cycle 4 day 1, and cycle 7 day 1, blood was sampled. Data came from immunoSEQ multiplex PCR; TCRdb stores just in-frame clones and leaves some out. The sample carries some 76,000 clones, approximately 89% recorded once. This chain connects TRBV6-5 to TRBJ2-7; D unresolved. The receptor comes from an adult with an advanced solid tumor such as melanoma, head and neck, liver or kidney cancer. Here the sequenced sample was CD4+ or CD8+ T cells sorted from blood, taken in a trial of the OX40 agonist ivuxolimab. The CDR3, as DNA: TGTGCCAGCAGTTACGGCGGATGGAACTACGAGCAGTACTTC. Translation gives CASSYGGWNYEQYF.